The text below deals with one T cell receptor (beta chain). The data belong to a study of T-cell memory formation after mild COVID-19. The CDR3 has 12 residues. Trimming shortened V by 5 bases and J by 1 base, and 6 bases separated the two germline ends. Germline lookup yields CDR1 SGHAT and CDR2 FQNNGV. TCRdb passed the 5' RACE reads through MiXCR, listing each CDR3 protein once. The sample yields about 400,000 distinct CDR3 sequences, approximately 24% seen once. This TCR came from an adult woman who had mild COVID-19 (a few samples of this study predate the infection). Cell type and time point are not known. The V call is TRBV11-2, the J call TRBJ2-7; D ambiguous. Specimen: PBMCs or a T cell subset sorted from them (not recorded which). This CDR3 reads CASSDISYEQYF. Here the CDR3 DNA reads TGTGCCAGCAGCGACATTTCCTACGAGCAGTACTTC.